Listed below are T cell receptor beta chains from one sample, sequenced in a study of identical twins. TCRdb independently ran MiXCR on the 5' RACE reads; one entry per CDR3 protein. The table records approximately 1.8 million distinct CDR3 sequences, less than 40% of them present only once. The sample taken for sequencing was cord blood. These receptors all stem from a newborn girl in good health. CDR3s include the opening cysteine and the closing phenylalanine or tryptophan. Fields, in order: V gene, D gene, CDR3 protein. D genes are given only for firm matches.

TRBV29-1 TRBD2 CSVVPSGGASGELFF
TRBV29-1 TRBD1 CSGQGASPLHF
TRBV10-3 TRBD2 CAISELAGVKDTQYF
TRBV11-2 TRBD1 CASSLPRGHTDIQYF
TRBV3-1 . CASSQLTEAFF
TRBV3-1 . CASSQDPRVRNTGELFF
TRBV29-1 TRBD1 CSAPPDRASTDTQYF
TRBV7-9 . CASSTQDTFSIF
TRBV28 . CASSWLDEQFF
TRBV4-1 . CASSQGGIGTDTQYF
TRBV5-1 . CASSLDSGNEQYF
TRBV20-1 . CSQGVRGNQPQHF
TRBV2 TRBD2 CASTRTRSSYNEQFF
TRBV4-2 . CASSQDKEGPYEQYF
TRBV9 TRBD2 CASSPSGGTPNEQYF
TRBV21-1 . CASSKGNVVQFF
TRBV6-1 . CASSSPDHREKLFF
TRBV4-1 TRBD1 CASSQPTGGFYGYTF
TRBV28 TRBD2 CASSAILAGLYNEQYF
TRBV9 TRBD1 CASSPRDRERKEQYF
TRBV2 TRBD2 CASSRSGSTGELFF
TRBV20-1 . CSARRQTQAFF
TRBV7-2 . CASSRGRFLAKNIQSF
TRBV6-5 TRBD2 CASSYSTSGAKSSYEQYF
TRBV21-1 . CASSKATGWGANQPQHF
TRBV5-1 . CASILAQYGYTF
TRBV28 . CASSLQAGGAKNIQYF
TRBV20-1 . CSASVRRESTNERFF
TRBV28 TRBD2 CASSRPGNQLAVHNEQYF
TRBV28 TRBD2 CASQTRSGGAYEQFF
TRBV6-6 . CASSYSGGANEKLFF
TRBV6-1 . CASKILQGNTEAFF
TRBV20-1 . CSARMAGAPDTQYF
TRBV5-1 TRBD1 CASSRGDREDGYTF